What follows describes a single T cell receptor beta chain. The antigen is unknown. This sample was taken from a study of cytomegalovirus exposure and HLA in healthy donors. Regarding the study as a whole: Most likely, a cluster of highly shared sequence variants arose as a sequencing artifact.

PCR was performed using 60 Vbeta and 13 Jbeta primers. TCRdb's table, derived via immunoSEQ multiplex PCR, lists solely in-frame clones and lacks some. The profile covers hundreds of thousands of clones, with approximately 82% appearing a single time and 0.58% taken by the ten largest. Sequenced: PBMCs. This TCR derives from a woman aged 40 to 50 in good health and CMV-seronegative.

CDR3 in DNA: TGCGCCAGCAGCCGGGTGGGGCGCTCATACAATGAGCAGTTCTTC. It encodes CASSRVGRSYNEQFF. The chain links TRBV5-1 to TRBJ2-1, with D maybe TRBD1 (5 bases). CDR3 length: 15 residues. The V end was cut by 4 bases, the J end by 4 bases, with 15 bases between. Germline V gene data show CDR1 as SGHRS and CDR2 as YFSETQ. Looking up the rest from reference TRBV5-1 and TRBJ2-1 gives the full variable domain: KAGVTQTPRYLIKTRGQQVTLSCSPISGHRSVSWYQQTPGQGLQFLFEYFSETQRNKGNFPGRFSGRQFSNSRSEMNVSTLELGDSALYLCASSRVGRSYNEQFFGPGTRLTVL.